Given below is one T cell receptor beta chain in context. This clone was seen more than once but under ten times. The antigen it binds to is not known. No clone much larger than this one lies a single base away; base qualities are absent. Collaborating institutions collected whole blood in K2EDTA tubes following their own protocols. For TCRbeta analysis, collaborators shipped samples in one of three forms: frozen whole blood, isolated PBMCs, or DNA extracted from either of those sample types. Compared with germline, V lacks 4 bases and J lacks 6 bases; bases without a gene match: 6. CDR1 is given as SGHVS and CDR2 as FQNEAQ, both from the germline V gene. The CDR3 contains 14 residues, cysteine and phenylalanine counted. Solely the CDR3 DNA is kept, with 42 bases framed from the first base. The immunoSEQ Assay, a bias-controlled multiplex PCR, was used to amplify TCRbeta CDR3 regions from genomic DNA. Per the authors' processing: Within the assay, amplification of reference gene primers was used to estimate how many nucleated cells each sample contained. Sequence reads were collapsed and filtered to measure the absolute abundance of every unique TCRbeta CDR3 rearrangement. Productive Simpson clonality was computed per sample as the square root of Simpson's diversity index over productive rearrangements. The table comes from immuneACCESS by way of TCRdb, which keeps in-frame sequences with V and J called. Part of the clones is missing from these tables; in studies checked, under half for an unresolved V gene and the rest for unknown reasons. V and J calls and clone size are given by that table; D and trimming were obtained from the DNA. The sample table holds roughly 55,000 clones, of which more than 60% were seen once. Together, the top ten hold roughly 10% of the sample.

The entry originates in a study of blood T cell repertoires in COVID-19 (TCRdb year 2020). Describing the broader study: Collaborator samples came from the United States, Italy and Spain and covered acute and convalescent phases of COVID-19. The prospective study material was composed of cDNA or gDNA derived from T cells, B-cell-depleted T cells, or PBMCs. The dataset comprised deeply sampled blood TCRbeta repertoires from subjects exposed to, actively infected with, or recovered from COVID-19. The repertoires were released in a freely available public database intended as a resource for research on the immune response to SARS-CoV-2. Samples were obtained from the ongoing ImmuneRACE study (first 160 participants) and from 1,200 or so subjects provided by 6 global collaborators. The sample metadata nearly always contained a de-identified subject ID, COVID-19 status, age in years and sex. Where available, HLA class I and class II types were obtained from metadata supplied by the sample provider rather than from assay-based typing.

What the work shows at the level of the full study, not this receptor alone: How much clinical and demographic metadata was included differed by source and by participant, and the metadata was provided uncurated.

This TCR was sampled from a human donor in a cohort sampled during active COVID-19. This chain joins TRBV7-8 to TRBJ1-5; 7 bases in between match TRBD1. The material sequenced was peripheral blood. The CDR3 is CASSSIRGSQPQHF. The sequenced DNA is TGTGCCAGCAGCTCAATCAGGGGGAGTCAGCCCCAGCATTTT. The CDR3, completed at both ends by the reference TRBV7-8 and TRBJ1-5 genes, gives the full variable domain GAGVSQSPRYKVAKRGQDVALRCDPISGHVSLFWYQQALGQGPEFLTYFQNEAQLDKSGLPSDRFFAERPEGSVSTLKIQRTQQEDSAVYLCASSSIRGSQPQHFGDGTRLSIL.